This paragraph reports one T cell receptor (beta chain). This CDR3 has 14 amino acids. V lost 1 base and J lost 8, with 12 bases in between. Germline V gene lookup returns CDR1 MNHEY and CDR2 SVGEGT. The entry originates in a study of blood T cell repertoires in COVID-19. Repertoires were generated with immunoSEQ multiplex PCR, while TCRdb's copy carries only in-frame clones and drops some. The sample has tens of thousands of clones, 65% to 85% seen once. This TCR derives from a man in his fifties or sixties with active COVID-19. The material sequenced was peripheral blood. The J gene is TRBJ2-1, the V gene TRBV6-2 or TRBV6-3, with D maybe TRBD1 (6 bases). The CDR3 DNA is TGTGCCAGCAGTTACTACGGGACAAGCGATGAGCAGTTCTTC. It yields the protein CASSYYGTSDEQFF.